This T cell receptor beta chain was found in a study of T cell responses to AZD1222 COVID-19 vaccine (dated by TCRdb to about 2021). Background on the whole study: AZD1222 recipients whose second dose came at about 4 weeks and those whose second dose came at about 12 weeks were combined into one group, since spike-specific TCR depth and breadth did not differ between the two schedules. A total of over 230 trial participants underwent TCR sequencing, of whom about 210 had received two doses of AZD1222 and 26 had received two doses of the MenACWY control vaccine. Trial participants were enrolled into age subgroups of 18-55, 56-69 and 70-plus years, which contained approximately 150, 30 and 60 TCR-sequenced participants, respectively.

The time point label on this specimen signifies: baseline before first vaccination. Samples from vaccinated people were obtained from the UK trials COV001 and COV002, which included a single-blind randomized controlled phase 2/3 trial of AZD1222 (ChAdOx1 nCoV-19) in healthy adults. Trial participant PBMC samples were collected at day 0 and day 28 after the second dose for TCRbeta chain sequencing. The CDR3 regions of human TCRbeta chains were subjected to immunosequencing. The authors' analysis ran thus. TCRs in the repertoires were matched against a reference library of SARS-CoV-2-specific TCRs that had been generated with the MIRA antigen-specificity platform. Breadth was defined as the fraction of unique TCRs that were SARS-CoV-2-associated, and depth was defined as the fraction of total T cells that were SARS-CoV-2-associated. Using the MIRA data, each spike-specific TCR was mapped to the spike region that the TCR reacts to and placed in a CD4 or CD8 class. Log10-transformed breadth and depth values were compared by one-way ANOVA with Sidak's multiple comparisons tests. Entries here come from immuneACCESS through TCRdb and include only in-frame sequences with V and J called. Some clones fail to appear in such tables; in the studies checked, an unresolved V gene covers under half of the shortfall, and the cause of the remainder is unknown. D and trimming come from the DNA, and the V and J calls and clone size come from that table. The sample includes some 99,000 clones, with roughly nine tenths observed a single time. The ten largest clones add up to roughly 7% of the sample.

The germline V gene gives CDR1 as MNHEY and CDR2 as SVGAGI. The CDR3, from cysteine to phenylalanine, totals 13 residues. Solely the CDR3 DNA is kept, with 39 bases framed from the first base. V is pruned by 6 bases and J by 3 bases, leaving 2 bases of the junction without a gene match. What the research found in general, with its limitations: Reportedly, almost half of the unique spike-specific TCRs recognized epitopes lying outside the regions that are mutated in the B.1.351 and B.1.1.7 variants. Participants were mostly white British, with more females than males. The authors suggested clonal diversity may have been underestimated. The 56-69-year group was small, and its depth increase did not reach significance, likely because of low power. Because no samples from the day 14 peak response were available, repertoires could be characterized only after the peak T cell response. Conclusions about previously exposed vaccinees are limited because only six or seven AZD1222 recipients were SARS-CoV-2 seropositive at baseline. A significant rise in spike-specific TCR breadth and depth was observed after two AZD1222 doses relative to day 0 and relative to MenACWY recipients. CD4 TCRs associated with the vaccine covered the entire spike protein, and the dominant responses were in regions 160-218 and 743-854.

Concerning this clone itself: The antigen this receptor binds is unknown. No base quality information exists; no much larger clone differs at one position.

The sample was peripheral blood, taken on day 0 of AZD1222 vaccination. The receptor's source is an adult in good health. The sequence is built from TRBV6-5 and TRBJ2-7, and TRBD2 aligns with 10 junction nucleotides. The encoded CDR3 is CASRRTSGYEQYF. The nucleotide sequence is TGTGCCAGCAGAAGGACTAGCGGCTACGAGCAGTACTTC.